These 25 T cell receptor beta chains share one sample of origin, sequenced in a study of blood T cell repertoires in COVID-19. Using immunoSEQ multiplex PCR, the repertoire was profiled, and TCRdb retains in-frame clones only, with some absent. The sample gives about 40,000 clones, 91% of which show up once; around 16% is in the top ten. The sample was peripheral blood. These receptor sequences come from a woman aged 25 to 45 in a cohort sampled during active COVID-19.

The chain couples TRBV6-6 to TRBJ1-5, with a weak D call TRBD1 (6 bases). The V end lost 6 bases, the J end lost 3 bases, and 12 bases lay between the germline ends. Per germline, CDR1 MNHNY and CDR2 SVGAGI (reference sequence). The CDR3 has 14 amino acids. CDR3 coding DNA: TGTGCCAGCAGCGAGGACAGAGCCAATCAGCCCCAGCATTTT. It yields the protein CASSEDRANQPQHF.

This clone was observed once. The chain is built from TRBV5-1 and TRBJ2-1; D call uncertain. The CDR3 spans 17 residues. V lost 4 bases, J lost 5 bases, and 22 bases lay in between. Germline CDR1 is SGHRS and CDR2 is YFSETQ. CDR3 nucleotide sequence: TGCGCCAGCAGCCCCACGGGTAGAGCGAGAGAGCACAATGAGCAGTTCTTC. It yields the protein CASSPTGRAREHNEQFF.

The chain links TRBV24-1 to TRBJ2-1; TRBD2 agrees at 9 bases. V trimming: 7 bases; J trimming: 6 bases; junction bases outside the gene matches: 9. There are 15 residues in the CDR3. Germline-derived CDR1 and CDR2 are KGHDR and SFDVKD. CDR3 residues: CATSVGTSSTNEQFF. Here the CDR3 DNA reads TGTGCCACCAGCGTAGGGACTAGCAGCACCAATGAGCAGTTCTTC.

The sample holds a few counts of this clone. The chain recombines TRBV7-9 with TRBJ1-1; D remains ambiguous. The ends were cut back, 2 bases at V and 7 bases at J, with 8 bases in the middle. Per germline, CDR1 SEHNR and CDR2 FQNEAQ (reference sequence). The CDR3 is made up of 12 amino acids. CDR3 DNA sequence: TGTGCCAGCAGCTTATCCACTTTTGAAGCTTTCTTT. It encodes CASSLSTFEAFF. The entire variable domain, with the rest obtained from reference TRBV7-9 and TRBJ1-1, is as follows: DTGVSQNPRHKITKRGQNVTFRCDPISEHNRLYWYRQTLGQGPEFLTYFQNEAQLEKSRLLSDRFSAERPKGSFSTLEIQRTEQGDSAMYLCASSLSTFEAFFGQGTRLTVV.

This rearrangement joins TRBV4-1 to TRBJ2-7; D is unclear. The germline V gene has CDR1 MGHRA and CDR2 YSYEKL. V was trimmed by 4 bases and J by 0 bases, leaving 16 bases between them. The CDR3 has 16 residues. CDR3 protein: CASSPSASPSSYEQYF. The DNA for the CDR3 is TGCGCCAGCAGCCCCTCGGCGAGCCCTAGCTCCTACGAGCAGTACTTC.

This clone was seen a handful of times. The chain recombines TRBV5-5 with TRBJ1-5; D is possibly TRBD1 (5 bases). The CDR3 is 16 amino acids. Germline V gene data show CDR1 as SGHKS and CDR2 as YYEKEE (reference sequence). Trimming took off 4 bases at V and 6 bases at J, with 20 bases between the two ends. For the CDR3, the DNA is TGTGCCAGCAGCCTAACGCTAAATAGCGGGGGTCAGCCCCAGCATTTT. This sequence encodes CASSLTLNSGGQPQHF. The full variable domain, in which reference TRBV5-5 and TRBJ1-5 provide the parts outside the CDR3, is DAGVTQSPTHLIKTRGQQVTLRCSPISGHKSVSWYQQVLGQGPQFIFQYYEKEERGRGNFPDRFSARQFPNYSSELNVNALLLGDSALYLCASSLTLNSGGQPQHFGDGTRLSIL.

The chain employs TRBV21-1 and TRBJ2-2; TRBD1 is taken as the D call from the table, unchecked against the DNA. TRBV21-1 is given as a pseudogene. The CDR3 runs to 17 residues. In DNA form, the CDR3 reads TGTGCCAGCAGCAAAGCGCTGGCAGGGAAGGGCACCGGGGAGCTGTTTTTT. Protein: CASSKALAGKGTGELFF.

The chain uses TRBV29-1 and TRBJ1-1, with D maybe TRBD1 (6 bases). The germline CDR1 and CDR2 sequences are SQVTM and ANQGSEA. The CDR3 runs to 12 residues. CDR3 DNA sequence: TGCACCATGGTGCAGGGGAGCACTGAAGCTTTCTTT. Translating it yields CTMVQGSTEAFF. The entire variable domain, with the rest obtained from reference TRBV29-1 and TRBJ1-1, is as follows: SAVISQKPSRDICQRGTSLTIQCQVDSQVTMMFWYRQQPGQSLTLIATANQGSEATYESGFVIDKFPISRPNLTFSTLTVSNMSPEDSSIYLCTMVQGSTEAFFGQGTRLTVV.

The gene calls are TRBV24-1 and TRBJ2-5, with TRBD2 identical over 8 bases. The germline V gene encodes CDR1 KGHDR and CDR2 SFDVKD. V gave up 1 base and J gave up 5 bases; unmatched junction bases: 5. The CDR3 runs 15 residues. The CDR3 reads CATSDFTGGWETQYF. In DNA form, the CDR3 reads TGTGCCACCAGTGATTTTACGGGAGGGTGGGAGACCCAGTACTTC.

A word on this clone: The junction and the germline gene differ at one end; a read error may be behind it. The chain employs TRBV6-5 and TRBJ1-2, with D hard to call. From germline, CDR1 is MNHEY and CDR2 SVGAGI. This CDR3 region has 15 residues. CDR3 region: CASSYSRNPNYGYTF. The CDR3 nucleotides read TGTGCCAGCAGCTACTCGAGAAATCCCAACTATGGCTACACCTTC.

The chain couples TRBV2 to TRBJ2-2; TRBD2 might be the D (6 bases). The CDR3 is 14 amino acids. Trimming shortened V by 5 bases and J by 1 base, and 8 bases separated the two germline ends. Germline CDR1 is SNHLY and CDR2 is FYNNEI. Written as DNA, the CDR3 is TGTGCCAGCAGTCAGGAGGGGAACACCGGGGAGCTGTTTTTT. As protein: CASSQEGNTGELFF.

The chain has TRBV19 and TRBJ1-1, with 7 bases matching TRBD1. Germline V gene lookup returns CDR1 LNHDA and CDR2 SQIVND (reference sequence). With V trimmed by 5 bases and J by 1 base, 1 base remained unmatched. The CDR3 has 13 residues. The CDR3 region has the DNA TGTGCCAGTAGTCGGACAGGGAACACTGAAGCTTTCTTT. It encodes CASSRTGNTEAFF.

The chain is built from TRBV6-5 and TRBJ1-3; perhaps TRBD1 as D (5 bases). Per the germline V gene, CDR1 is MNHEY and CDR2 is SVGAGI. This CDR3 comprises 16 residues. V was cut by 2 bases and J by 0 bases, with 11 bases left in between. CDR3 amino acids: CASSYNSGYSGNTIYF. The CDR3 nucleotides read TGTGCCAGCAGTTACAATTCAGGGTACTCTGGAAACACCATATATTTT.

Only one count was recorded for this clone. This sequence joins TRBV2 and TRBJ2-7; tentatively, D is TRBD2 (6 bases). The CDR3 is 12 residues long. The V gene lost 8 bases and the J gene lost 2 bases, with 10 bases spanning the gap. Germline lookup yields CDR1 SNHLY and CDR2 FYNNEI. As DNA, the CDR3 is TGTGCCAGCCTCGGCGGGACCTACGAGCAGTACTTC. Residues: CASLGGTYEQYF.

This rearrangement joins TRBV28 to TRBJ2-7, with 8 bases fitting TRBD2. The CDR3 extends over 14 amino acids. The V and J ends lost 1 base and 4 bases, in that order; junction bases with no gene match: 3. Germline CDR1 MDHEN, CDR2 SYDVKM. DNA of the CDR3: TGTGCCAGCAGTTTATCTGGCGGGAGGTACGAGCAGTACTTC. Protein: CASSLSGGRYEQYF.

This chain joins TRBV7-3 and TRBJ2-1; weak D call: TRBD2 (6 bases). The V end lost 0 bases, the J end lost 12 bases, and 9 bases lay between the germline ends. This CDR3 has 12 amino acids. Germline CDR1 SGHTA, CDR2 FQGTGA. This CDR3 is CASSLTSGTQFF. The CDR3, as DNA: TGTGCCAGCAGCTTAACTAGCGGCACGCAGTTCTTC.

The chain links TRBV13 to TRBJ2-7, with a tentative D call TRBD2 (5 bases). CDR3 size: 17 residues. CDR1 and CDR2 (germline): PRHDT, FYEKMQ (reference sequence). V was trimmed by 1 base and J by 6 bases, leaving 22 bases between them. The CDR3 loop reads CASSLVSDYSKVPEQYF. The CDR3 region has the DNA TGTGCCAGCAGCTTAGTCAGCGACTATTCAAAAGTTCCCGAGCAGTACTTC.

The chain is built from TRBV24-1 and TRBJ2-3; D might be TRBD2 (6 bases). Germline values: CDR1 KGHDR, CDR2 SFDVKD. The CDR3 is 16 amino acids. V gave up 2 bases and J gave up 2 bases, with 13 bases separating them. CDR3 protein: CATSDSPAGLTDTQYF. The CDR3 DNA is TGTGCCACCAGTGATTCCCCAGCGGGCCTCACAGATACGCAGTATTTT.

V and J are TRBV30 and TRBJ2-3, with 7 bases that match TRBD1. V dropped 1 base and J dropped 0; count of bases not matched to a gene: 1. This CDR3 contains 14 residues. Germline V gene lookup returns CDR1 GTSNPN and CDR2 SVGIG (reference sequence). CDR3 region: CAWSGTGSTDTQYF. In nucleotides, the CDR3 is TGTGCCTGGAGTGGGACAGGTAGCACAGATACGCAGTATTTT.

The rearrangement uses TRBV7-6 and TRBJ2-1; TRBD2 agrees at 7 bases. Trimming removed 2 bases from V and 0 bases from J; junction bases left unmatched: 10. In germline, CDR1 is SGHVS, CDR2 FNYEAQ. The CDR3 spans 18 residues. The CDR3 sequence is CASSLLLVGGSSYNEQFF. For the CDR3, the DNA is TGTGCCAGCAGCTTATTACTGGTCGGGGGGAGCTCCTACAATGAGCAGTTCTTC.

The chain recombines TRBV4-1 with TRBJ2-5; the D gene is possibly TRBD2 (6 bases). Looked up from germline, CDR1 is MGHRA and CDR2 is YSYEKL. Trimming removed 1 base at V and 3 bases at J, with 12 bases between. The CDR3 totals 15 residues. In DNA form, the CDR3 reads TGCGCCAGCAGCCAAGCTCCTCGGGAGAAAGAGACCCAGTACTTC. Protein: CASSQAPREKETQYF.

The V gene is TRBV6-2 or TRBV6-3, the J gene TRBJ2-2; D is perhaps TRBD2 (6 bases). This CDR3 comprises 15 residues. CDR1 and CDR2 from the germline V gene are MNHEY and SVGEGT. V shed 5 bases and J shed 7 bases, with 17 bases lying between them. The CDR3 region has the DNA TGTGCCAGCAGTCATAGAAAGCGGGCTGACGGGGAGCTGTTTTTT. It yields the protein CASSHRKRADGELFF.

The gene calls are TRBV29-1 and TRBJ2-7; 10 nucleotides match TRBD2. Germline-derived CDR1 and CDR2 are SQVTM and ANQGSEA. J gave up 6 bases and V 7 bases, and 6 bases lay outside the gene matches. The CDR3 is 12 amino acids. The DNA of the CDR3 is TGCAGCGGGACTAGCGGAGGTGGCGAGCAGTACTTC. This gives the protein CSGTSGGGEQYF.

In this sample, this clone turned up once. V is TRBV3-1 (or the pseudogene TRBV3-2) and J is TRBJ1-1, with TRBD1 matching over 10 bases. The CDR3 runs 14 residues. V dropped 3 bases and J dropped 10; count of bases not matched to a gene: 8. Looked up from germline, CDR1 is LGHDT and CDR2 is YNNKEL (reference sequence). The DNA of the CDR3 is TGTGCCAGCAGCCACGGGGGACAGGGGAGGGGAGCTTTCTTT. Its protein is CASSHGGQGRGAFF.

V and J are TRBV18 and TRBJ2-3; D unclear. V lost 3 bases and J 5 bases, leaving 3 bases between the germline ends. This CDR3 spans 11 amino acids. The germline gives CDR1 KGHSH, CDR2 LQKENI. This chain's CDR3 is CASSPKDTQYF. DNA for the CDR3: TGTGCCAGCTCACCCAAAGATACGCAGTATTTT.